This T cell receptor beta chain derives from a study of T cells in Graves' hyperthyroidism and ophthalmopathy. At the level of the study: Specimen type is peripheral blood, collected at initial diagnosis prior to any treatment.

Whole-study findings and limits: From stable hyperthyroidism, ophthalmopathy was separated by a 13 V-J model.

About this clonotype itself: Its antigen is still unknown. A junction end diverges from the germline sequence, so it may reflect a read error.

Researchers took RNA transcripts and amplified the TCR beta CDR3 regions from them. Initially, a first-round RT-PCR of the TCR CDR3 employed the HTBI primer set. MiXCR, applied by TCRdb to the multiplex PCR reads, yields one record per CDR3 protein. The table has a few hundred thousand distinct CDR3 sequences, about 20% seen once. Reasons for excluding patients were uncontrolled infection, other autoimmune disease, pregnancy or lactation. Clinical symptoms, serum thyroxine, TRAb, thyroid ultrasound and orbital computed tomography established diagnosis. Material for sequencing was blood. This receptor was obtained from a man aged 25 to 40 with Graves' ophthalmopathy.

The CDR3 sequence is CAASDGGMDEQYF. CDR3 in DNA: TGTGCCGCCAGTGATGGAGGTATGGACGAGCAGTACTTC. The rearrangement joins TRBV24-1 to TRBJ2-7; tentatively, D is TRBD2 (5 bases). This CDR3 has 13 residues. CDR1 and CDR2 (germline): KGHDR, SFDVKD.